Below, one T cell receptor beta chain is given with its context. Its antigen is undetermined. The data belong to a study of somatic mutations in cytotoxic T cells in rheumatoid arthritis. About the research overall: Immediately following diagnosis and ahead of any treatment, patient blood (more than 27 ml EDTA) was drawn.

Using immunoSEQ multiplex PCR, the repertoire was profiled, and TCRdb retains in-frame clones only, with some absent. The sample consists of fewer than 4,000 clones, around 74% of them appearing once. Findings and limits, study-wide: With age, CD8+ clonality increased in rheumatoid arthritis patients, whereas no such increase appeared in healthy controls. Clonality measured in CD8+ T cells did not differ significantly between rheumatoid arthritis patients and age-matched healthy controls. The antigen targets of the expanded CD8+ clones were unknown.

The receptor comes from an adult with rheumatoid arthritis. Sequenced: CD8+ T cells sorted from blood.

CDR3 sequence: CASSLVGQAEKLFF. The DNA for the CDR3 is TGTGCCAGCAGTTTAGTGGGACAGGCTGAAAAACTGTTTTTT. The chain carries TRBV27 and TRBJ1-4; 8 bases map to TRBD1. Trimming removed 2 bases from V and 7 bases from J; junction bases left unmatched: 3. Germline CDR1 MNHEY, CDR2 SMNVEV (reference sequence). The CDR3 contains 14 residues.